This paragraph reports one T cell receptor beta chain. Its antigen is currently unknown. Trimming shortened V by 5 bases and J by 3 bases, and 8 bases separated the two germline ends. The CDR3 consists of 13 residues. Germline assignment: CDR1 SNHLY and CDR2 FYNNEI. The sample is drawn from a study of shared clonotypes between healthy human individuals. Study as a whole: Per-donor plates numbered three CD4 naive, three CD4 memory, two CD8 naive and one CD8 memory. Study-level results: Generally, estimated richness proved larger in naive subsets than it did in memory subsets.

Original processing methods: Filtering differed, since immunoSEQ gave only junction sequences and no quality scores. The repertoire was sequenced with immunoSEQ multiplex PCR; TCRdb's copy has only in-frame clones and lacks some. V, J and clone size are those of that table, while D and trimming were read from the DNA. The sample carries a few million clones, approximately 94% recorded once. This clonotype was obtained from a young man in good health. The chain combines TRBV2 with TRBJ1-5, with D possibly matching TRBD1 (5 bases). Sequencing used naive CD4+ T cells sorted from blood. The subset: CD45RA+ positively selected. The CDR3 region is CASSRDYNQPQHF. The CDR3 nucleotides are TGTGCCAGCAGTAGGGACTACAATCAGCCCCAGCATTTT.